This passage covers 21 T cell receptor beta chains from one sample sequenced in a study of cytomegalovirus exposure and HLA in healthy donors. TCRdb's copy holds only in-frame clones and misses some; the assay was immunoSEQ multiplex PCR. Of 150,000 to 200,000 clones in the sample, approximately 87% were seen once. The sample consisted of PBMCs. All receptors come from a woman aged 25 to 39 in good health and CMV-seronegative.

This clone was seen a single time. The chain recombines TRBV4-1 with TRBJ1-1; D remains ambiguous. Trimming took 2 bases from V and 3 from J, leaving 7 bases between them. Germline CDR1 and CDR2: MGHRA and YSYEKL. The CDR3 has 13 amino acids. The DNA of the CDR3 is TGCGCCAGCAGCCAAAAGATCGACACTGAAGCTTTCTTT. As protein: CASSQKIDTEAFF.

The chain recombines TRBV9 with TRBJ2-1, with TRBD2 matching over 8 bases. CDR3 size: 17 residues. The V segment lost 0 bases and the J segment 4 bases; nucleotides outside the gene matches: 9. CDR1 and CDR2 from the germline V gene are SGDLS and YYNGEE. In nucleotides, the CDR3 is TGTGCCAGCAGCGTAGATTGGTTAGCGGGAATATACAATGAGCAGTTCTTC. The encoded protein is CASSVDWLAGIYNEQFF.

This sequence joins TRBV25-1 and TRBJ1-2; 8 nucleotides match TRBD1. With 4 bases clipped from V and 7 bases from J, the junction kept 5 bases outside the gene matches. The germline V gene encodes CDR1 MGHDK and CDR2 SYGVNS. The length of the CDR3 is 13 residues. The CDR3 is CASSGDRIGGYTF. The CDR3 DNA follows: TGTGCCAGCAGTGGGGACAGGATAGGTGGCTACACCTTC.

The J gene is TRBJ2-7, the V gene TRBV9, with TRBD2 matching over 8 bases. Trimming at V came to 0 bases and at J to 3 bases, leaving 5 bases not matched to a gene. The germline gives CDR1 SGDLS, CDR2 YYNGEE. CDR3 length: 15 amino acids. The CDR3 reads CASSVEPREVYEQYF. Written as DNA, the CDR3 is TGTGCCAGCAGCGTAGAGCCGCGGGAGGTCTACGAGCAGTACTTC.

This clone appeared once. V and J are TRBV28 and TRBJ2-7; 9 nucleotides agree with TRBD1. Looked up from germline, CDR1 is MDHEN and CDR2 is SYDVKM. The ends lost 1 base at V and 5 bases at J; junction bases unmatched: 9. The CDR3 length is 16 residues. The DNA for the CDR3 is TGTGCCAGCAGTTTATCGTCCGGACAGGGGAATAACGAGCAGTACTTC. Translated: CASSLSSGQGNNEQYF.

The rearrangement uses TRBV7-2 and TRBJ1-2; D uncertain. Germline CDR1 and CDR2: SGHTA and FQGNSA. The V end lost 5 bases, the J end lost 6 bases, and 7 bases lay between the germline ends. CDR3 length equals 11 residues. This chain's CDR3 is CASSARHGYTF. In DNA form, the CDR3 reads TGTGCCAGCAGCGCACGACATGGCTACACCTTC. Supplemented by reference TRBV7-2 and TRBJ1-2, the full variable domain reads GAGVSQSPSNKVTEKGKDVELRCDPISGHTALYWYRQSLGQGLEFLIYFQGNSAPDKSGLPSDRFSAERTGGSVSTLTIQRTQQEDSAVYLCASSARHGYTFGSGTRLTVV.

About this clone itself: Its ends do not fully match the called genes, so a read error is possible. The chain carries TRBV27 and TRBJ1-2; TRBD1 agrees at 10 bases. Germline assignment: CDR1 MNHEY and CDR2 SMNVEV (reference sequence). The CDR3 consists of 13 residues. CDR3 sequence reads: CASSVSGTGDHTF. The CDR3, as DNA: TGTGCCAGCAGTGTATCCGGGACAGGGGATCACACCTTC.

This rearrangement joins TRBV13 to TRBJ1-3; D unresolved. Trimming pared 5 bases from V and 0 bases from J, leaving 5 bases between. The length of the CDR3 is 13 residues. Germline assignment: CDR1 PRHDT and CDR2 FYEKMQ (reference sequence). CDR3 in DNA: TGTGCCAGCAGCGGGGACTCTGGAAACACCATATATTTT. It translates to CASSGDSGNTIYF.

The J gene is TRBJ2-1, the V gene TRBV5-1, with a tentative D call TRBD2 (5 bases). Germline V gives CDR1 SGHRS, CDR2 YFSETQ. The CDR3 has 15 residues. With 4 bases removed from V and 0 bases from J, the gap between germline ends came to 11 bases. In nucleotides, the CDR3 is TGCGCCAGCAGCCCAGAAACTAGCTCCTACAATGAGCAGTTCTTC. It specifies CASSPETSSYNEQFF.

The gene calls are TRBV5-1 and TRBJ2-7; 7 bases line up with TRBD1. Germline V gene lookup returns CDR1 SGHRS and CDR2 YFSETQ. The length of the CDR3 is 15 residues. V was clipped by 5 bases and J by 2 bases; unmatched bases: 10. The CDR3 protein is CASRGGSGLAYEQYF. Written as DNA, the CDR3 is TGCGCCAGCAGAGGGGGCTCGGGCCTCGCCTACGAGCAGTACTTC.

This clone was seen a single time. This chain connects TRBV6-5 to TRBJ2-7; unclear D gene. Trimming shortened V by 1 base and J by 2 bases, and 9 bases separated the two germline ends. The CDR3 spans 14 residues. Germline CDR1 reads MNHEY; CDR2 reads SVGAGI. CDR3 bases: TGTGCCAGCAGTTACTATTCCGAAACCTACGAGCAGTACTTC. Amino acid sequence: CASSYYSETYEQYF.

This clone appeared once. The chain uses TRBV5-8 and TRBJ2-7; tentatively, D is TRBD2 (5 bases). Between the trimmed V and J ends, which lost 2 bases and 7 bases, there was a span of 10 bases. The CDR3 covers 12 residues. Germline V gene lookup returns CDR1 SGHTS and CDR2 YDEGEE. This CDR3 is CASSLNGLEQYF. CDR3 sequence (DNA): TGTGCCAGCAGCTTAAACGGACTGGAGCAGTACTTC. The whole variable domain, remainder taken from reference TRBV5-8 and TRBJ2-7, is EAGVTQSPTHLIKTRGQQATLRCSPISGHTSVYWYQQALGLGLQFLLWYDEGEERNRGNFPPRFSGRQFPNYSSELNVNALELEDSALYLCASSLNGLEQYFGPGTRLTVT.

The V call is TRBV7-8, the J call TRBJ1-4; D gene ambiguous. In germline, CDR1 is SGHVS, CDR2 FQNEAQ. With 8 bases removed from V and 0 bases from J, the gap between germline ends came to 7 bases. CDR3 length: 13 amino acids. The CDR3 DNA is TGTGCCAGCCAGCGGGCAACTAATGAAAAACTGTTTTTT. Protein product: CASQRATNEKLFF.

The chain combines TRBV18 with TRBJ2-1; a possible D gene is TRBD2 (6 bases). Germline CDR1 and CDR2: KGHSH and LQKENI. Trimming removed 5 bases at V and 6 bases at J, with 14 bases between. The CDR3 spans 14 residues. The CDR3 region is CASSAAGTGNEQFF. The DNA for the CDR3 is TGTGCCAGCTCAGCTGCCGGGACTGGCAATGAGCAGTTCTTC.

CDR3 sequence: CSVATGGAETQYF. CDR3 coding DNA: TGCAGCGTCGCGACAGGGGGCGCGGAGACCCAGTACTTC. The chain combines TRBV29-1 with TRBJ2-5; 10 bases are a match to TRBD1. The V segment lost 6 bases and the J segment 5 bases; nucleotides outside the gene matches: 6. This CDR3 has 13 residues. Germline V lookup: CDR1 SQVTM, CDR2 ANQGSEA.

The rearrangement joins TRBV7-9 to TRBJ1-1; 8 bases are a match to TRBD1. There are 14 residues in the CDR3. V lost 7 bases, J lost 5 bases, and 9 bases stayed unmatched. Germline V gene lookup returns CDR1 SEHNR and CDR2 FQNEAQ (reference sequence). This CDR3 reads CASTEQGGRTEAFF. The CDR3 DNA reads TGTGCCAGCACCGAACAGGGGGGTAGGACTGAAGCTTTCTTT.

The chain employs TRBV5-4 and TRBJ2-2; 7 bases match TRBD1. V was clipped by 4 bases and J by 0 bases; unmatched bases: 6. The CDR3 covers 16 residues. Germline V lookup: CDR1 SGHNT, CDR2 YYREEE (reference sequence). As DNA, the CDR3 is TGTGCCAGCAGCCAATGGGACAGATCGAACACCGGGGAGCTGTTTTTT. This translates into CASSQWDRSNTGELFF.

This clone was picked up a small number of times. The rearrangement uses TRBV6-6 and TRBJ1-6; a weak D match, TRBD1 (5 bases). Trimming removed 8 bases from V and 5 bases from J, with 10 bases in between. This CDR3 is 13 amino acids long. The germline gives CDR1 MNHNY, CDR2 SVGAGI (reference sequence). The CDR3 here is CASETGDNSPLHF. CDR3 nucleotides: TGTGCCAGCGAAACAGGCGATAATTCACCCCTCCACTTT.

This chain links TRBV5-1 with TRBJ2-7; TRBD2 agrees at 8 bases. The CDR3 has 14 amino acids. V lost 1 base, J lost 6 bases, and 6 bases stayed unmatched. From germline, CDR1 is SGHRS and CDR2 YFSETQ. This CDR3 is CASSLRGGSGEQYF. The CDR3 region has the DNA TGCGCCAGCAGCTTGCGCGGGGGGTCCGGCGAGCAGTACTTC.

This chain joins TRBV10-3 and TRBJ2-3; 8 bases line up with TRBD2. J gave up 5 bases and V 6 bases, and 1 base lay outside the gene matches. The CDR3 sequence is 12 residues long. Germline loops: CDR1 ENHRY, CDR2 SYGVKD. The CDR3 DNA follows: TGTGCCATCAGGCGGGGGGAAGATACGCAGTATTTT. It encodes CAIRRGEDTQYF.

Written as DNA, the CDR3 is TGTGCCACCAGCAGGCTGGCGGGTTCACCCCTCCACTTT. Its protein is CATSRLAGSPLHF. This sequence joins TRBV15 and TRBJ1-6; D not certain. CDR1 is LNHNV, CDR2 YYDKDF, per germline (reference sequence). Trimming took off 3 bases at V and 9 bases at J, with 9 bases between the two ends. This CDR3 is 13 amino acids long.